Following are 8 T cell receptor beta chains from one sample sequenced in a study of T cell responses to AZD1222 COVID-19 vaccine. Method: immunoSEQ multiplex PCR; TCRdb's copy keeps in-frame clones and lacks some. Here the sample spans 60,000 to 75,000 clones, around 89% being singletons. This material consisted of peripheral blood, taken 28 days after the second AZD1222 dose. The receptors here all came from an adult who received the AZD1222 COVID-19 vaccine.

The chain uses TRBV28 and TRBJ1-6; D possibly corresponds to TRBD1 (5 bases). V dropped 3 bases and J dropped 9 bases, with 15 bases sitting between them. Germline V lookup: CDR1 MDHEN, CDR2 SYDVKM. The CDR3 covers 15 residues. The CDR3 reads CASSLRDGPFSPLHF. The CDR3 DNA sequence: TGTGCCAGCAGTTTGCGGGACGGGCCTTTTTCACCCCTCCACTTT.

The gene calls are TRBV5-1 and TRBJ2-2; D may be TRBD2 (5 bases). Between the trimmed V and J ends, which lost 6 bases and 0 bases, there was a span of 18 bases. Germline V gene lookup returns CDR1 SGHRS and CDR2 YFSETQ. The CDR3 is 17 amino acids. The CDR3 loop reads CASNGRPTYANTGELFF. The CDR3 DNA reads TGCGCCAGCAATGGGAGACCGACGTACGCGAACACCGGGGAGCTGTTTTTT.

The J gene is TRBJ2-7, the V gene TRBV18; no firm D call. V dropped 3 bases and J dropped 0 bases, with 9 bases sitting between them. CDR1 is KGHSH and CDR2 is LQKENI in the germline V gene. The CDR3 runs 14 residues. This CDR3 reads CASSPAAHSYEQYF. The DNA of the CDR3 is TGTGCCAGCTCACCGGCAGCTCACTCCTACGAGCAGTACTTC.

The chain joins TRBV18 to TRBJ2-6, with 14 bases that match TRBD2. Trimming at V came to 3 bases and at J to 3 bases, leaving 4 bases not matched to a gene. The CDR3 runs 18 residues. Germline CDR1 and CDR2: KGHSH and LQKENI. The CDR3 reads CASSPGLAGAGGANVLTF. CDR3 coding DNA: TGTGCCAGCTCACCGGGACTAGCGGGAGCTGGTGGGGCCAACGTCCTGACTTTC.

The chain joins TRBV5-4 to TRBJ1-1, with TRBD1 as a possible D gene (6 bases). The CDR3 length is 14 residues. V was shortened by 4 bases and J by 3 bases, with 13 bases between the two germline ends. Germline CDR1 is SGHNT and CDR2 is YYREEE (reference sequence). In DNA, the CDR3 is TGTGCCAGCAGCGGGGGGCGCTCGGACACTGAAGCTTTCTTT. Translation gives CASSGGRSDTEAFF.

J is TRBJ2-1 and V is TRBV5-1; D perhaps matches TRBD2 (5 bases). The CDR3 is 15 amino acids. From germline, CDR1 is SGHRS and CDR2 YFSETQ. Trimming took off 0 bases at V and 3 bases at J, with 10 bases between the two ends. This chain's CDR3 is CASSLASSSYNEQFF. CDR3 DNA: TGCGCCAGCAGCTTGGCTTCTAGCAGCTACAATGAGCAGTTCTTC.

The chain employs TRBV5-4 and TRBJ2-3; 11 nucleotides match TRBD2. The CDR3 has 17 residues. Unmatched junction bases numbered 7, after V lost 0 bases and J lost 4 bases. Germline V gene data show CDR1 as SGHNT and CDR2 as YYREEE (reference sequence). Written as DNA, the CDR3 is TGTGCCAGCAGCTTGGATGTAGCGGGAGGGCAGTCAGATACGCAGTATTTT. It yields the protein CASSLDVAGGQSDTQYF.

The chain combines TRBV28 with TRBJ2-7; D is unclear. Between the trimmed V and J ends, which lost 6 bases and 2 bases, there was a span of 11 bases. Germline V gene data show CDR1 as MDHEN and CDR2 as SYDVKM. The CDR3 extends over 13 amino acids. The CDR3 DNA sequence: TGTGCCAGCAGCTCACACGGACCCTACGAGCAGTACTTC. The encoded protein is CASSSHGPYEQYF.